The present entry profiles one T cell receptor beta chain with its context. The antigen is unknown. The record originates from a study of monozygotic twins with inflammatory bowel disease. Researchers used template switching to add UMIs featuring a 6-nucleotide sample barcode. TCRdb re-analyzed the 5' RACE reads; it lists each CDR3 protein once, without DNA. The table for this sample gives around 450,000 distinct CDR3 sequences. General study points: Especially with disease activity, IBD patients shared fewer clonotypes with others than healthy twins did.

The germline V gene has CDR1 SGHKS and CDR2 YYEKEE (reference sequence). The CDR3 has 17 amino acids. The receptor's source is a human donor with ulcerative colitis or Crohn's disease, or a healthy co-twin of an affected twin (not recorded which). This chain joins TRBV5-5 and TRBJ2-1; TCRdb selects TRBD1, and the lack of DNA leaves this call unchecked. The sequencing sample was made of blood. The CDR3 spells CASSLPALAGAGNEQFF. Looking up the rest from reference TRBV5-5 and TRBJ2-1 gives the full variable domain: DAGVTQSPTHLIKTRGQQVTLRCSPISGHKSVSWYQQVLGQGPQFIFQYYEKEERGRGNFPDRFSARQFPNYSSELNVNALLLGDSALYLCASSLPALAGAGNEQFFGPGTRLTVL.